This T cell receptor beta chain was retrieved from a study of technical replicates of blood from a few donors. Clones were sequenced by immunoSEQ multiplex PCR, and TCRdb holds only the in-frame ones, with some missing. The repertoire holds 74,000 or so clones, with approximately 93% as singletons. CDR1 is WSHSY and CDR2 is SAAADI in the germline V gene. With 3 bases removed from V and 5 bases from J, the gap between germline ends came to 16 bases. This CDR3 is 15 amino acids long. The sequenced material came from T cells isolated from PBMCs. This clonotype was obtained from a human donor in good health. V gene TRBV10-2 combines with J gene TRBJ1-1; D ambiguous. In nucleotides, the CDR3 is TGCGCCAGCAGTGATTCTTCGGGAGGAACAACTGAAGCTTTCTTT. This encodes CASSDSSGGTTEAFF.